The sequence of this T cell receptor (beta chain) was determined in a study of shared clonotypes between healthy human individuals. Concerning this clone itself: Its cognate antigen is unknown.

TCRdb keeps only in-frame clones here, not all; method: immunoSEQ multiplex PCR. Counted here are approximately 180,000 clones, over 85% occurring once; the ten biggest clones make up approximately 0.07%. CD4+ cells were split into CD45RA+ naive and CD45RA-negative memory subsets. This CDR3 spans 14 amino acids. Germline V gene data show CDR1 as SGHRS and CDR2 as YFSETQ. Study-level results: Few donors restricted represented genetic and exposure-history diversity. Large sequencing depth failed to make sorted-subset sequencing complete, rarefaction showed. Clonotype sharing across several donors was observed for roughly 5% of naive CD4 clonotypes.

The V gene is TRBV5-1, the J gene TRBJ2-5; maybe TRBD2 (6 bases). The closer fit of TRBJ2-7 to the DNA end suggests the J call may be wrong. The sample was naive CD4+ T cells sorted from blood. This sample's subset: CD45RA+ positively selected. The sequence derives from a woman aged 25 to 39 in good health. CDR3 DNA sequence: TGCGCCAGCAGCTTGGGAGGGACTTACTACGAGCAGTACTTC. Amino acid sequence: CASSLGGTYYEQYF.